The rows below give T cell receptor beta chains drawn from one sample of a study of follicular helper T cells after annual influenza vaccination. Libraries were prepared by immunoSEQ multiplex PCR; TCRdb keeps only in-frame clonotypes and omits some of them. The table lists 9,500 or so clones, around 86% of them singletons. The sequences come from CXCR5+ CD38- circulating T follicular helper cells from blood, collected 7 days after influenza vaccination. These TCRs come from an adult who received the influenza vaccine. Both conserved end residues are trimmed from each CDR3.

TRBV15	ATSSRAGGSPLH
TRBV15	ATSRDTTGRLEAF
TRBV5-1	ASSLGDRDGNTIY
TRBV7-3	ASSLIGGVAF
TRBV5-1	ASSGGQLENEQF
TRBV5-1	ASRATGNIGGYT
TRBV21-1	ASSPISRSDQPQH
TRBV19	ASKMTVQDEKLF
TRBV6-1	ASRLTGGNEKLF
TRBV30	AWKEQGISGNTIY
TRBV18	ASSPVLNEKLF
TRBV7-2	ASSAKVVWGNQPQH
TRBV28	ASSLGGQGNQPQH
TRBV19	ASSTLTGVNQPQH
TRBV11-2	ASSLGLFNEQF
TRBV7-3	ASSLTRQDEQF
TRBV30	AWSVRGTYGYT
TRBV11-2	ASSRDRNTEAF
TRBV11-3	ASSLDGRGAAEQF
TRBV5-5	ASSLGFERFPSGNTIY